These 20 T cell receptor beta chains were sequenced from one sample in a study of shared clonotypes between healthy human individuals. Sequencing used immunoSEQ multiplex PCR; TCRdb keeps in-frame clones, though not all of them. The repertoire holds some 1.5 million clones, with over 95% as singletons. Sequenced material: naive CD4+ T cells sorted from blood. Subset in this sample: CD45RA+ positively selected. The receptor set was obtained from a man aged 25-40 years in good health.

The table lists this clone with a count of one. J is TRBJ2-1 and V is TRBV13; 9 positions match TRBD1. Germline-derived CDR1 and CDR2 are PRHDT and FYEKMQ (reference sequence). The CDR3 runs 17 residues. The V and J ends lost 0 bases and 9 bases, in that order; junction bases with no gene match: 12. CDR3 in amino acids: CASSLGLPGQGVGEQFF. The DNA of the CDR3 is TGTGCCAGCAGCTTAGGCCTGCCGGGACAGGGAGTAGGTGAGCAGTTCTTC.

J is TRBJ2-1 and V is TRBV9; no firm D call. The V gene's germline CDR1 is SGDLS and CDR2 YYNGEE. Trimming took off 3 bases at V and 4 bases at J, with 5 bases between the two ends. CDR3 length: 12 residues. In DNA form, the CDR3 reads TGTGCCAGCAGCGCCAATTACAATGAGCAGTTCTTC. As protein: CASSANYNEQFF.

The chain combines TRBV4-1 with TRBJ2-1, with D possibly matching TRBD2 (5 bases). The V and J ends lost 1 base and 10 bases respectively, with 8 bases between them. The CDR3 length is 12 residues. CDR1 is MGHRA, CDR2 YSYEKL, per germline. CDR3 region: CASSQGEWEQFF. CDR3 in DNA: TGCGCCAGCAGCCAAGGGGAGTGGGAGCAGTTCTTC.

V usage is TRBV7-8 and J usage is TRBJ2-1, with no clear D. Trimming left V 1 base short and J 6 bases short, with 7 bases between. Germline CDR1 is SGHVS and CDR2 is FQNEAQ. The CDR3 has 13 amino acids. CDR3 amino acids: CASSLDLFNEQFF. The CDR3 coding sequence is TGTGCCAGCAGCTTAGATCTGTTCAATGAGCAGTTCTTC.

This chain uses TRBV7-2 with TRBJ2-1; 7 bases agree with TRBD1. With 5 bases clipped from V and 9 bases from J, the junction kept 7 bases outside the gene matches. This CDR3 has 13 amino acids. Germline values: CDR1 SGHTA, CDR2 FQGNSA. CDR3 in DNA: TGTGCCAGCAGCCGAGACAGGGAAGGTGAGCAGTTCTTC. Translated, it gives CASSRDREGEQFF.

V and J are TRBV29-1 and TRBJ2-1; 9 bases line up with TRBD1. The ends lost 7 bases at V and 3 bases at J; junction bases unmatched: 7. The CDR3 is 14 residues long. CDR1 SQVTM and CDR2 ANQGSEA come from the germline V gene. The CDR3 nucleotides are TGCAGCGCCAAACAGGGGGCCCGCTACAATGAGCAGTTCTTC. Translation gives CSAKQGARYNEQFF.

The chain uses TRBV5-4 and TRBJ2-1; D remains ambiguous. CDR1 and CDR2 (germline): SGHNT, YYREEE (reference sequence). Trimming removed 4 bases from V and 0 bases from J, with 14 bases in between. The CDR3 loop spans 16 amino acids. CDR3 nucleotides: TGTGCCAGCAGCCTATTGCTGGCTACCTCCTACAATGAGCAGTTCTTC. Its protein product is CASSLLLATSYNEQFF.

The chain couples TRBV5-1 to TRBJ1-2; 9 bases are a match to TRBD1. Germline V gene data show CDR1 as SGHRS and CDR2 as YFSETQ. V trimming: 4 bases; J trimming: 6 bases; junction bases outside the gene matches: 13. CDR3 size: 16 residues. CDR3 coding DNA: TGCGCCAGCAGCCGACAGGAGGAGACAGGGGGAGATGGCTACACCTTC. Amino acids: CASSRQEETGGDGYTF.

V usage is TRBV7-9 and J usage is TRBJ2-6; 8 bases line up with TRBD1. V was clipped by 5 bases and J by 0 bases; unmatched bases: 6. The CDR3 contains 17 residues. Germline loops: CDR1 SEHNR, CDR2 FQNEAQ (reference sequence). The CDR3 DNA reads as TGTGCCAGCAGCCAAGAAACAGGGGGCTCTGGGGCCAACGTCCTGACTTTC. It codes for CASSQETGGSGANVLTF.

This CDR3 is CASSEGVRGFQETQYF. Written as DNA, the CDR3 is TGTGCCAGCAGTGAAGGGGTCCGGGGGTTCCAAGAGACCCAGTACTTC. This rearrangement joins TRBV6-1 to TRBJ2-5, with D possibly matching TRBD2 (6 bases). The germline gives CDR1 MNHNS, CDR2 SASEGT. The CDR3 sequence is 16 residues long. The ends were cut back, 1 base at V and 1 base at J, with 13 bases in the middle.

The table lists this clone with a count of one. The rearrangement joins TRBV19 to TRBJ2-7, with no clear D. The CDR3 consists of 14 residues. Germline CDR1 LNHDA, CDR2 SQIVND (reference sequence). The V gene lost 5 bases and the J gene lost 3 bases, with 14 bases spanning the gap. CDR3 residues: CASSLSARDYEQYF. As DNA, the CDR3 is TGTGCCAGTAGTCTATCGGCCCGAGACTACGAGCAGTACTTC.

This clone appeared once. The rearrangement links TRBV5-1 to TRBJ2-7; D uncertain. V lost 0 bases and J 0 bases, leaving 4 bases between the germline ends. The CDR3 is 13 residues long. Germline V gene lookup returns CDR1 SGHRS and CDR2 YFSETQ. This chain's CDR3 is CASSLEASYEQYF. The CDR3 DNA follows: TGCGCCAGCAGCTTGGAGGCCTCCTACGAGCAGTACTTC.

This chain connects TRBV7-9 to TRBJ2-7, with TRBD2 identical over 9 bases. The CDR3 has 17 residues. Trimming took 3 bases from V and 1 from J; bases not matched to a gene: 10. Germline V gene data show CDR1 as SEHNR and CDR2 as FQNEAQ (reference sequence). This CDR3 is CASSFGGGRAVSYEQYF. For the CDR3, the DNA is TGTGCCAGCAGCTTCGGGGGCGGGAGGGCCGTGTCCTACGAGCAGTACTTC.

In nucleotides, the CDR3 is TGTGCCAGCAGCCAAGATGTACGACGGACACAGAACACTGAAGCTTTCTTT. Translating it yields CASSQDVRRTQNTEAFF. V is TRBV4-2 and J is TRBJ1-1, with a tentative D call TRBD1 (5 bases). Trimming pared 0 bases from V and 1 base from J, leaving 15 bases between. Germline CDR1 LGHNA, CDR2 YNFKEQ. The CDR3 sequence is 17 residues long.

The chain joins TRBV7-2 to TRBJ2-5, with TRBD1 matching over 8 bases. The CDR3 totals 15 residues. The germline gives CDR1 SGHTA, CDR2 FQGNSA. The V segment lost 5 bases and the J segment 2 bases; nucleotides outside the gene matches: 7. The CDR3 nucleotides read TGTGCCAGCAGCGCCCGACAGGGGTTGCAAGAGACCCAGTACTTC. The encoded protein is CASSARQGLQETQYF.

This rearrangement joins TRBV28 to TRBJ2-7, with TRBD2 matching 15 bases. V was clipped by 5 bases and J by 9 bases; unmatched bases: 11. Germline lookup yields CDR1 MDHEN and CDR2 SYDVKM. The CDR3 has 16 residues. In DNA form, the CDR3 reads TGTGCCAGCAGTGGGGGACTAGCGGGAGGCCCCATAACGCAGTACTTC. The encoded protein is CASSGGLAGGPITQYF.

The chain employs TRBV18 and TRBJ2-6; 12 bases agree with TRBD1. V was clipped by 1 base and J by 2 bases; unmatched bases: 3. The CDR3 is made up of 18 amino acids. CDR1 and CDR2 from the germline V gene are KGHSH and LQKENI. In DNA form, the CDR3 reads TGTGCCAGCTCACCACTAGGGACAGGGGGCCCTGGGGCCAACGTCCTGACTTTC. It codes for CASSPLGTGGPGANVLTF.

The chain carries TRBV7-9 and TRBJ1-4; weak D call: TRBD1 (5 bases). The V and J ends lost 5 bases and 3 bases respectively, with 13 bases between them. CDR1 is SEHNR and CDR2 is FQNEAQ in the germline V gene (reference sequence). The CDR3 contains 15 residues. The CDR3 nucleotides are TGTGCCAGCAGCGGGGGAGTTTCACCTAATGAAAAACTGTTTTTT. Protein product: CASSGGVSPNEKLFF.

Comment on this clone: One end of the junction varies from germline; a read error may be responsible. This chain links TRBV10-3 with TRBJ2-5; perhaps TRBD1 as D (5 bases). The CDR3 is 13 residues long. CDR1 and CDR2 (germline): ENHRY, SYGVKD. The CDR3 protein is CAITKGIQETQYF. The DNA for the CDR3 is TGTGCGATCACAAAGGGGATCCAAGAGACCCAGTACTTC.

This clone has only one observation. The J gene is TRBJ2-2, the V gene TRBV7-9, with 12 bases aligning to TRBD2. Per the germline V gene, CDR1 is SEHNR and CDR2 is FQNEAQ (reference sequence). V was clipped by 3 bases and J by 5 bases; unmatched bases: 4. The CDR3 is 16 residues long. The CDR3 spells CASSFGLAGTTGELFF. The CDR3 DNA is TGTGCCAGCAGCTTCGGACTAGCGGGGACTACCGGGGAGCTGTTTTTT.